The 6 T cell receptor beta chains in this list originate from one sample, sequenced in a study of response to subunit inactivated influenza vaccine. TCRdb re-analysed the RT-PCR reads in MiXCR, keeping a single row per CDR3 protein. Of a few hundred thousand distinct CDR3 sequences in the sample, 12% were seen once. The sequenced sample was non-naive T cells sorted from PBMCs, obtained around 14 days before vaccination. These receptors were taken from a man between 45 and 60 years old who received an inactivated influenza vaccine.

In this sample, this clonotype turned up many times. The gene calls are TRBV7-9 and TRBJ1-1; TRBD1 is a possible D gene (6 bases). The V gene's germline CDR1 is SEHNR and CDR2 FQNEAQ (reference sequence). The V gene lost 5 bases and the J gene lost 1 base, with 11 bases spanning the gap. This CDR3 contains 14 residues. The CDR3 DNA is TGTGCCAGCAGCCTTGACAGGACGAACACTGAAGCTTTCTTT. Translation gives CASSLDRTNTEAFF. Full variable domain (remainder filled in from reference TRBV7-9 and TRBJ1-1): DTGVSQNPRHKITKRGQNVTFRCDPISEHNRLYWYRQTLGQGPEFLTYFQNEAQLEKSRLLSDRFSAERPKGSFSTLEIQRTEQGDSAMYLCASSLDRTNTEAFFGQGTRLTVV.

In this sample, this clonotype turned up many times. The chain carries TRBV4-2 and TRBJ2-7; D is ambiguous. V lost 1 base and J 2 bases, leaving 12 bases between the germline ends. From germline, CDR1 is LGHNA and CDR2 YNFKEQ. CDR3 size: 15 residues. The CDR3 region is CASSQGGGLTYEQYF. CDR3 in DNA: TGTGCCAGCAGCCAAGGTGGCGGCCTCACCTACGAGCAGTACTTC.

Only one count was recorded for this clonotype. A much more abundant neighbour one base away suggests this may be a read error. The V gene is TRBV3-1, the J gene TRBJ1-6; no definite D call. Germline V CDR1 and CDR2: LGHDT, YNNKEL (reference sequence). Trimming removed 8 bases from V and 4 bases from J, with 12 bases in between. This CDR3 has 14 residues. The CDR3 sequence is CASGKLQYNSPLHF. The CDR3 nucleotides are TGTGCCAGCGGCAAGTTACAGTATAATTCACCCCTCCACTTT.

The rearrangement uses TRBV4-3 and TRBJ2-3; D is unresolved. The V end was cut by 2 bases, the J end by 7 bases, with 13 bases between. This CDR3 comprises 14 residues. Germline CDR1 LGHNA, CDR2 YSLEER. The CDR3 DNA follows: TGCGCCAGCAGCCAACAAGGGTCCAGTAATACGCAGTATTTT. Translating gives CASSQQGSSNTQYF.

In its sample, this clonotype was seen a few times. The chain has TRBV5-6 and TRBJ2-7, with unresolved D. The V end lost 4 bases, the J end lost 0 bases, and 11 bases lay between the germline ends. Germline V gene lookup returns CDR1 SGHDT and CDR2 YYEEEE. This CDR3 has 14 amino acids. The CDR3 loop is CASSARRISYEQYF. The DNA of the CDR3 is TGTGCCAGCAGCGCCCGTCGAATCTCCTACGAGCAGTACTTC.

The table lists this clonotype with a few counts. This chain links TRBV2 with TRBJ2-7; a weak D match, TRBD1 (6 bases). This CDR3 spans 15 amino acids. V was trimmed by 6 bases and J by 6 bases, leaving 21 bases between them. Per the germline V gene, CDR1 is SNHLY and CDR2 is FYNNEI. This CDR3 reads CASRLTDSSVGEQYF. CDR3 coding DNA: TGTGCCAGCAGACTCACGGACAGTTCAGTCGGCGAGCAGTACTTC. Full variable domain (missing parts from reference TRBV2 and TRBJ2-7): EPEVTQTPSHQVTQMGQEVILRCVPISNHLYFYWYRQILGQKVEFLVSFYNNEISEKSEIFDDQFSVERPDGSNFTLKIRSTKLEDSAMYFCASRLTDSSVGEQYFGPGTRLTVT.